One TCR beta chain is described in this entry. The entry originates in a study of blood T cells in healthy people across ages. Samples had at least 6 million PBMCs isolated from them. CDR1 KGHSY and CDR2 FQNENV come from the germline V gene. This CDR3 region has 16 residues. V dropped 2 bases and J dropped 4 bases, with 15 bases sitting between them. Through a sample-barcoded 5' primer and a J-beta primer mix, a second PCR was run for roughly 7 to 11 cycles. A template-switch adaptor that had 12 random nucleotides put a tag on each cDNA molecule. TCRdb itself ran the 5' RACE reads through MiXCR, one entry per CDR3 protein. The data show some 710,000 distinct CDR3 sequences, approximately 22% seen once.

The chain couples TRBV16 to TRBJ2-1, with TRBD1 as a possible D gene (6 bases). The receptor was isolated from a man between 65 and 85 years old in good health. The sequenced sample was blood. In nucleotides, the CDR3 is TGTGCCAGCAGCCAACGGGGACAATCGGGTTACAATGAGCAGTTCTTC. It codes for CASSQRGQSGYNEQFF.